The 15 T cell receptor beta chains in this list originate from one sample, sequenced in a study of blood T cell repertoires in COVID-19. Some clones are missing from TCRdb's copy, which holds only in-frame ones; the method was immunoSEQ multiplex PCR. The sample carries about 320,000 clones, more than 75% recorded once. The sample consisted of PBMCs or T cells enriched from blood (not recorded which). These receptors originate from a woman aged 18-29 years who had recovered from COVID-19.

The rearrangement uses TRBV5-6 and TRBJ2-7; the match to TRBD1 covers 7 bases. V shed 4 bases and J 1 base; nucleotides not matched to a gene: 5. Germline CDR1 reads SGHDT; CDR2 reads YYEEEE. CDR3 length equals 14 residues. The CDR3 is CASSKQGWSYEQYF. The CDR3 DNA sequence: TGTGCCAGCAGCAAACAGGGGTGGTCCTACGAGCAGTACTTC.

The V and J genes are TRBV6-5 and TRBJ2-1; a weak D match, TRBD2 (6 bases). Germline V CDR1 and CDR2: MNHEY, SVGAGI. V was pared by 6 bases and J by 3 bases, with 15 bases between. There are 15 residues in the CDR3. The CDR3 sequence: CASRAARENYNEQFF. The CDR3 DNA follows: TGTGCCAGCAGGGCCGCGCGGGAAAACTACAATGAGCAGTTCTTC.

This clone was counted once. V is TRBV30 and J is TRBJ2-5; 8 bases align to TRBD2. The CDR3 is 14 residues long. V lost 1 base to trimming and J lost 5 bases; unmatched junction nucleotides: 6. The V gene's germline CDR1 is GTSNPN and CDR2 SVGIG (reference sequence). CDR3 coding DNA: TGTGCCTGGAGTGGTAGCGGGGTACGGGAGACCCAGTACTTC. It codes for CAWSGSGVRETQYF.

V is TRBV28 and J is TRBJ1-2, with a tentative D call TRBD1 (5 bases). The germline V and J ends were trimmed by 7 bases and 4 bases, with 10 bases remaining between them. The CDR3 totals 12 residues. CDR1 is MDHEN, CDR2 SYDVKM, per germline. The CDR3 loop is CASNGGSYGYTF. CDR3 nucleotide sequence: TGTGCCAGCAACGGGGGAAGCTATGGCTACACCTTC.

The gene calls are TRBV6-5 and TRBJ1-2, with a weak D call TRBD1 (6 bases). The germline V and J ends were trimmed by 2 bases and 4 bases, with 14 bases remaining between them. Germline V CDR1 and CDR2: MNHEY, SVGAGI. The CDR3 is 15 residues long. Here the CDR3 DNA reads TGTGCCAGCAGTTACGGCTCAGGGGCCCGCTATGGCTACACCTTC. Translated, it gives CASSYGSGARYGYTF.

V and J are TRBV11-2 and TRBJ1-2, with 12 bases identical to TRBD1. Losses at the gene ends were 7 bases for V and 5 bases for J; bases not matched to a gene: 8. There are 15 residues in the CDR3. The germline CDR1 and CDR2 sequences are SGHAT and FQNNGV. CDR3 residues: CASNTGTGGEYGYTF. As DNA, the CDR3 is TGTGCCAGCAACACGGGGACAGGGGGCGAATATGGCTACACCTTC.

The CDR3 region has the DNA TGTGCCAGTAGTCCCGGGACAGCGAACACTGAAGCTTTCTTT. Translation gives CASSPGTANTEAFF. The chain carries TRBV19 and TRBJ1-1; 7 nucleotides agree with TRBD1. V lost 5 bases, J lost 1 base, and 4 bases stayed unmatched. The germline V gene encodes CDR1 LNHDA and CDR2 SQIVND (reference sequence). CDR3 size: 14 residues.

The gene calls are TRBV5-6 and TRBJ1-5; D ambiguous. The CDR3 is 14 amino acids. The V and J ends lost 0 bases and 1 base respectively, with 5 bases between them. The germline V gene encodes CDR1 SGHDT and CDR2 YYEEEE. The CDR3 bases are TGTGCCAGCAGCTTGGGGGCCAGCAATCAGCCCCAGCATTTT. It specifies CASSLGASNQPQHF.

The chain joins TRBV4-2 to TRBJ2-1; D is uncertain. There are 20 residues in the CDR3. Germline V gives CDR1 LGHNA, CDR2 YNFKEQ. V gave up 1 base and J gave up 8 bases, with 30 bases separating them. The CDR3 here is CASSQVIGTRGLRSLDEQFF. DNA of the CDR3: TGTGCCAGCAGCCAAGTGATAGGTACCAGAGGATTAAGATCACTCGATGAGCAGTTCTTC.

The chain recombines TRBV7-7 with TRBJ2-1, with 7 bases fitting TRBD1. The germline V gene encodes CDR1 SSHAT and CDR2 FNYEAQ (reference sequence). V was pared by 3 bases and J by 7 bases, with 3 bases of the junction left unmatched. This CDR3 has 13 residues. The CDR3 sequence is CASSFDRVNEQFF. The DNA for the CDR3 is TGTGCCAGCAGCTTTGACAGGGTAAATGAGCAGTTCTTC.

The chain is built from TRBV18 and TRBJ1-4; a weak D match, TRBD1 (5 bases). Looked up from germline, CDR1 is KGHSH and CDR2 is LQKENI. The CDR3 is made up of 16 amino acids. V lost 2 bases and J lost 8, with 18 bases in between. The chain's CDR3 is CASSPTGRSDEEKLFF. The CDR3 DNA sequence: TGTGCCAGCTCACCAACAGGCCGGAGTGATGAAGAAAAACTGTTTTTT.

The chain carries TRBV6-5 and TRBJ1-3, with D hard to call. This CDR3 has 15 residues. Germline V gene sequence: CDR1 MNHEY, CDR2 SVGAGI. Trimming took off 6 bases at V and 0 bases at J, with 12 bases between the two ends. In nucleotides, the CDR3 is TGTGCCAGCAGACTTAGCCTGAACTCTGGAAACACCATATATTTT. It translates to CASRLSLNSGNTIYF.

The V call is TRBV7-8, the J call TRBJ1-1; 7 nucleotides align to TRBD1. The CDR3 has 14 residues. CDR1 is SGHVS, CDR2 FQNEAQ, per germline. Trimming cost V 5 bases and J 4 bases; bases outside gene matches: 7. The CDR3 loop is CASSRGQVGTEAFF. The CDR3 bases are TGTGCCAGCAGCCGAGGACAGGTGGGCACTGAAGCTTTCTTT.

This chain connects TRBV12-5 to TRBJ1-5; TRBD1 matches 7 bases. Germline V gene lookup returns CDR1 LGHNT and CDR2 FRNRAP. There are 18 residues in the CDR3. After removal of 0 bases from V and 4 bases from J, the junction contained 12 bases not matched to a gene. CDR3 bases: TGTGCTAGTGGTTTGGTAGGAAGGGGGCTCTTGGTAAATCAGCCCCAGCATTTT. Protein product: CASGLVGRGLLVNQPQHF.

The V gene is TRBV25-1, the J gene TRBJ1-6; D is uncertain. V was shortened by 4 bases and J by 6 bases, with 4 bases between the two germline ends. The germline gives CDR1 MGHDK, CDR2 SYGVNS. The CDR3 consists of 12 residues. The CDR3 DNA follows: TGTGCCAGCAGTGCCAGTAATTCACCCCTCCACTTT. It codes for CASSASNSPLHF.